Presented here are 32 T cell receptor beta chains from one specimen sequenced in a study of T cell responses to AZD1222 COVID-19 vaccine. The data were produced by immunoSEQ multiplex PCR, yet TCRdb's version contains in-frame clones alone and is incomplete. The table lists 120,000 to 150,000 clones, around nine tenths of them singletons. Sequenced here: peripheral blood, sampled on day 0 of AZD1222 vaccination. These receptors originate from an adult in good health.

This chain uses TRBV28 with TRBJ2-7, with 10 bases that match TRBD1. Trimming took 9 bases from V and 3 from J; bases not matched to a gene: 11. The germline gives CDR1 MDHEN, CDR2 SYDVKM. This CDR3 spans 15 amino acids. The CDR3 region is CASGATGTGVYEQYF. The DNA for the CDR3 is TGTGCCAGTGGCGCCACCGGGACAGGGGTCTACGAGCAGTACTTC.

The chain is built from TRBV7-6 and TRBJ2-7, with D possibly matching TRBD2 (6 bases). V lost 0 bases and J lost 6, with 15 bases in between. In germline, CDR1 is SGHVS, CDR2 FNYEAQ. CDR3 length: 15 residues. The CDR3 DNA is TGTGCCAGCAGCTTAGCTGGGGACTTCCTCGGCGAGCAGTACTTC. Amino acid sequence: CASSLAGDFLGEQYF.

This clone was detected once. The chain recombines TRBV7-2 with TRBJ1-5; 7 bases align to TRBD1. The CDR3 is 13 amino acids. Losses at the gene ends were 5 bases for V and 7 bases for J; bases not matched to a gene: 5. From germline, CDR1 is SGHTA and CDR2 FQGNSA. The CDR3 DNA is TGTGCCAGCAGCCTGGGACAGTCGCAGCCCCAGCATTTT. Translating gives CASSLGQSQPQHF.

This sequence joins TRBV6-5 and TRBJ2-2; 7 bases are a match to TRBD2. Germline CDR1 is MNHEY and CDR2 is SVGAGI. V lost 2 bases and J lost 6; bases outside the gene matches: 9. The CDR3 contains 16 residues. DNA of the CDR3: TGTGCCAGCAGTTACGATGTGGGAGGGCCGTCCGGGGAGCTGTTTTTT. Amino acids: CASSYDVGGPSGELFF.

V usage is TRBV6-5 and J usage is TRBJ1-2; D gene ambiguous. Germline loops: CDR1 MNHEY, CDR2 SVGAGI. V was cut by 6 bases and J by 0 bases, with 14 bases left in between. This CDR3 spans 15 amino acids. The CDR3 nucleotides read TGTGCCAGCAGACCGACCTCTGGACCTAACTATGGCTACACCTTC. Protein: CASRPTSGPNYGYTF.

The chain links TRBV7-9 to TRBJ2-1; the D is unclear. The CDR3 has 15 amino acids. V lost 4 bases to trimming and J lost 4 bases, with 14 bases between them. From germline, CDR1 is SEHNR and CDR2 FQNEAQ (reference sequence). CDR3: CASSSLGPAYNEQFF. CDR3 DNA: TGTGCCAGCAGCTCCCTTGGACCTGCTTACAATGAGCAGTTCTTC.

This clone has a single count. V gene TRBV7-3 combines with J gene TRBJ2-1; D assignment may be TRBD1 or TRBD2 (5 bases each). Germline V gene data show CDR1 as SGHTA and CDR2 as FQGTGA. Trimming shortened V by 2 bases and J by 7 bases, and 15 bases separated the two germline ends. This CDR3 contains 15 residues. The CDR3 protein is CASSLGGQPRNEQFF. CDR3 nucleotide sequence: TGTGCCAGCAGCTTAGGGGGTCAACCTCGGAATGAGCAGTTCTTC.

The chain is built from TRBV5-1 and TRBJ2-2, with D uncertain. This CDR3 has 14 residues. The V gene's germline CDR1 is SGHRS and CDR2 YFSETQ. V was trimmed by 6 bases and J by 0 bases, leaving 9 bases between them. CDR3 sequence reads: CASTAGANTGELFF. DNA of the CDR3: TGCGCCAGCACCGCCGGAGCGAACACCGGGGAGCTGTTTTTT.

The J gene is TRBJ2-3, the V gene TRBV9; TRBD1 agrees at 8 bases. This CDR3 is built from 15 residues. V was clipped by 4 bases and J by 0 bases; unmatched bases: 4. Germline CDR1 is SGDLS and CDR2 is YYNGEE. The CDR3 nucleotides read TGTGCCAGCAGCTTCGGACAGGGTAGCACAGATACGCAGTATTTT. As protein: CASSFGQGSTDTQYF.

The J gene is TRBJ2-7, the V gene TRBV7-2, with D hard to call. Germline V gene lookup returns CDR1 SGHTA and CDR2 FQGNSA. This CDR3 is 13 amino acids long. Trimming took 0 bases from V and 6 from J, leaving 9 bases between them. The CDR3 DNA reads TGTGCCAGCAGCTTAGCTAGTAGTTCCGAGCAGTACTTC. Its translation is CASSLASSSEQYF. Together with reference TRBV7-2 and TRBJ2-7, the CDR3 gives the full variable domain: GAGVSQSPSNKVTEKGKDVELRCDPISGHTALYWYRQSLGQGLEFLIYFQGNSAPDKSGLPSDRFSAERTGGSVSTLTIQRTQQEDSAVYLCASSLASSSEQYFGPGTRLTVT.

The chain carries TRBV7-8 and TRBJ2-1; 8 bases align to TRBD1. The CDR3 runs 14 residues. Germline V gene lookup returns CDR1 SGHVS and CDR2 FQNEAQ. V lost 3 bases, J lost 7 bases, and 5 bases stayed unmatched. The CDR3 region has the DNA TGTGCCAGCAGCTTCCGGACAGGGCTAAATGAGCAGTTCTTC. Residues: CASSFRTGLNEQFF.

The genes are TRBV7-3 and TRBJ1-1; no clear D gene. Germline V gene data show CDR1 as SGHTA and CDR2 as FQGTGA. The CDR3 sequence is 13 residues long. Trimming left V 6 bases short and J 3 bases short, with 11 bases between. CDR3 DNA: TGTGCCAGCAGAGCTTTGGCGGACACTGAAGCTTTCTTT. Its protein is CASRALADTEAFF.

V is TRBV28 and J is TRBJ1-2; 9 bases are a match to TRBD1. The trim removed 6 bases at V and 11 bases at J, leaving 10 bases unmatched. This CDR3 has 13 amino acids. The V gene's germline CDR1 is MDHEN and CDR2 SYDVKM. CDR3 loop: CASRFLGQGIYTF. The CDR3 bases are TGTGCCAGCAGATTTTTGGGACAGGGTATTTACACCTTC.

V and J are TRBV4-1 and TRBJ2-6; 8 positions match TRBD2. J was trimmed by 1 base and V by 1 base; bases with no gene match: 9. The V gene's germline CDR1 is MGHRA and CDR2 YSYEKL. The CDR3 sequence is 19 residues long. The CDR3 region has the DNA TGCGCCAGCAGCCAAGGTCGGGGGGGCCTTTCGTCTGGGGCCAACGTCCTGACTTTC. Amino acids: CASSQGRGGLSSGANVLTF.

The rearrangement links TRBV19 to TRBJ2-7, with D perhaps TRBD2 (7 bases). Germline values: CDR1 LNHDA, CDR2 SQIVND (reference sequence). V was trimmed by 2 bases and J by 3 bases, leaving 11 bases between them. The CDR3 covers 14 residues. The CDR3 DNA is TGTGCCAGTAGTATATACGGGGGGCACTACGAGCAGTACTTC. Its translation is CASSIYGGHYEQYF.

The CDR3 is CASSSMGTATYEQYF. For the CDR3, the DNA is TGTGCCAGCAGCTCAATGGGGACAGCGACCTACGAGCAGTACTTC. This chain joins TRBV7-3 and TRBJ2-7, with TRBD1 matching over 7 bases. The CDR3 length is 15 residues. CDR1 is SGHTA, CDR2 FQGTGA, per germline. The V and J ends lost 4 bases and 2 bases, in that order; junction bases with no gene match: 8.

The chain recombines TRBV4-3 with TRBJ2-7; 9 bases align to TRBD2. This CDR3 contains 16 residues. Germline assignment: CDR1 LGHNA and CDR2 YSLEER. The junction had 7 bases not matched to a gene; V was cut back by 4 bases and J by 0 bases. Here the CDR3 DNA reads TGCGCCAGCAGCCGCGAGACTAGCGGAAGCTCCTACGAGCAGTACTTC. Amino acid sequence: CASSRETSGSSYEQYF.

CDR3 sequence: CASSYWTTTNEKLFF. CDR3 DNA sequence: TGTGCCAGCAGTTACTGGACGACAACTAATGAAAAACTGTTTTTT. This chain joins TRBV6-5 and TRBJ1-4; no clear D gene. V lost 1 base and J 0 bases, leaving 6 bases between the germline ends. This CDR3 has 15 amino acids. Germline assignment: CDR1 MNHEY and CDR2 SVGAGI.

The chain combines TRBV7-6 with TRBJ2-7; D is perhaps TRBD2 (7 bases). The CDR3 length is 15 residues. V dropped 5 bases and J dropped 6 bases, with 20 bases sitting between them. The germline gives CDR1 SGHVS, CDR2 FNYEAQ. The CDR3 region has the DNA TGTGCCAGCAGCCGAGTCGGGGGGCTTTTGAGCGAGCAGTACTTC. Its protein product is CASSRVGGLLSEQYF.

CDR3 sequence: CTSRGLGVGYTF. The CDR3 DNA follows: TGCACCAGCAGGGGGCTAGGAGTTGGCTACACCTTC. The chain is built from TRBV1 and TRBJ1-2; the table's D call TRBD1 went unverified against the DNA. TRBV1 is termed a pseudogene. CDR3 length: 12 amino acids.

DNA of the CDR3: TGTGCCAGCAGCTTGGAACAGGGCTACACCGGGGAGCTGTTTTTT. The encoded protein is CASSLEQGYTGELFF. The V gene is TRBV5-4, the J gene TRBJ2-2, with D maybe TRBD1 (6 bases). The ends were cut back, 0 bases at V and 3 bases at J, with 9 bases in the middle. Germline CDR1 SGHNT, CDR2 YYREEE (reference sequence). The CDR3 sequence is 15 residues long.

The rearrangement uses TRBV7-2 and TRBJ1-5; tentative D call: TRBD1 (6 bases). The germline V gene has CDR1 SGHTA and CDR2 FQGNSA. CDR3 size: 14 residues. V was pared by 4 bases and J by 9 bases, with 16 bases between. The CDR3 region has the DNA TGTGCCAGCAGCTCGACTCCGGGGGCAGGGCCCCAGCATTTT. Its translation is CASSSTPGAGPQHF.

The rearrangement uses TRBV11-2 and TRBJ2-7; D remains unclear. CDR3 length equals 14 residues. With 4 bases removed from V and 5 bases from J, the gap between germline ends came to 15 bases. CDR1 is SGHAT, CDR2 FQNNGV, per germline. The CDR3 reads CASSSLEIRHEQYF. The CDR3 DNA sequence: TGTGCCAGCAGCTCCCTTGAGATCCGACACGAGCAGTACTTC.

The rearrangement uses TRBV6-1 and TRBJ2-5; D ambiguous. Germline V lookup: CDR1 MNHNS, CDR2 SASEGT. This CDR3 contains 13 residues. The V end lost 2 bases, the J end lost 5 bases, and 9 bases lay between the germline ends. The CDR3 sequence: CASSEFASETQYF. The CDR3 DNA sequence: TGTGCCAGCAGTGAATTTGCATCCGAGACCCAGTACTTC.

The V gene is TRBV29-1, the J gene TRBJ2-1; 7 bases agree with TRBD2. CDR1 is SQVTM and CDR2 is ANQGSEA in the germline V gene. CDR3 length equals 13 residues. DNA for the CDR3: TGCAGTTCCGCCAGCGGGAAGGACAATGAGCAGTTCTTC. Protein sequence: CSSASGKDNEQFF.

V usage is TRBV9 and J usage is TRBJ2-3; TRBD2 agrees at 8 bases. The CDR3 is 15 amino acids. Unmatched junction bases numbered 6, after V lost 0 bases and J lost 6 bases. Germline V gene lookup returns CDR1 SGDLS and CDR2 YYNGEE. CDR3 in amino acids: CASSVGGSGIDTQYF. The CDR3 DNA reads TGTGCCAGCAGCGTAGGTGGTAGCGGGATTGATACGCAGTATTTT.

The chain is built from TRBV2 and TRBJ1-5; D uncertain. There are 14 residues in the CDR3. With 7 bases removed from V and 9 bases from J, the gap between germline ends came to 19 bases. Germline CDR1 and CDR2: SNHLY and FYNNEI. CDR3 sequence: CASNVQADGLPQHF. The CDR3, as DNA: TGTGCCAGCAATGTCCAGGCTGATGGTCTGCCCCAGCATTTT. The whole variable domain, filled in from reference TRBV2 and TRBJ1-5, reads EPEVTQTPSHQVTQMGQEVILRCVPISNHLYFYWYRQILGQKVEFLVSFYNNEISEKSEIFDDQFSVERPDGSNFTLKIRSTKLEDSAMYFCASNVQADGLPQHFGDGTRLSIL.

The rearrangement uses TRBV24-1 and TRBJ2-3, with D perhaps matching TRBD2 (6 bases). The CDR3 has 14 residues. Germline V gene lookup returns CDR1 KGHDR and CDR2 SFDVKD. Trimming took off 12 bases at V and 0 bases at J, with 15 bases between the two ends. In nucleotides, the CDR3 is TGTGCCCCCACAGAGGAGGGAAGCACAGATACGCAGTATTTT. Its translation is CAPTEEGSTDTQYF.

The rearrangement joins TRBV20-1 to TRBJ1-5; D might be TRBD1 (5 bases). Germline CDR1 and CDR2: DFQATT and SNEGSKA (reference sequence). Trimming shortened V by 3 bases and J by 6 bases, and 15 bases separated the two germline ends. The CDR3 has 14 residues. CDR3 DNA: TGCAGTGCTAGTCCCTCAGGGATCGGTCAGCCCCAGCATTTT. This codes for CSASPSGIGQPQHF.

The CDR3 spells CASSPSLGDSPLHF. DNA for the CDR3: TGTGCCAGCAGCCCGTCATTGGGGGATTCACCCCTCCACTTT. The V call is TRBV7-9, the J call TRBJ1-6, with D possibly matching TRBD1 (5 bases). Germline values: CDR1 SEHNR, CDR2 FQNEAQ (reference sequence). This CDR3 contains 14 residues. V dropped 5 bases and J dropped 8 bases, with 13 bases sitting between them.

The chain has TRBV6-5 and TRBJ2-5; possible D gene TRBD2, 6 bases. Germline V gives CDR1 MNHEY, CDR2 SVGAGI. V was cut by 2 bases and J by 2 bases, with 15 bases left in between. The CDR3 is made up of 16 amino acids. This CDR3 reads CASSYRLANEQETQYF. CDR3 bases: TGTGCCAGCAGTTACCGCCTAGCGAATGAACAAGAGACCCAGTACTTC.

The chain has TRBV7-9 and TRBJ2-1; possibly TRBD1 for D (5 bases). This CDR3 region has 16 residues. V lost 5 bases, J lost 8 bases, and 22 bases lay in between. CDR1 is SEHNR, CDR2 FQNEAQ, per germline (reference sequence). The CDR3 here is CASSHIGNRRGDEQFF. CDR3 nucleotides: TGTGCCAGCAGCCACATAGGGAACCGAAGGGGCGATGAGCAGTTCTTC.